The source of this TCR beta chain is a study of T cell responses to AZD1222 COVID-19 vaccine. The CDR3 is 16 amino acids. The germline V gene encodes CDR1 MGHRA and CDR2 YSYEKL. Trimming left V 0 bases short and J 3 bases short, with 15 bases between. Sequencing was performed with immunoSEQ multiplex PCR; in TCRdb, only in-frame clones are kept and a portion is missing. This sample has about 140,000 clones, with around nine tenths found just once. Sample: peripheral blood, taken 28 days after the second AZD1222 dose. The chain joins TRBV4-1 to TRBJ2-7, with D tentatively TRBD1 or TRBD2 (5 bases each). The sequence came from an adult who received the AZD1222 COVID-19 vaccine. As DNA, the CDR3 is TGCGCCAGCAGCCAAGACCGGGGACCGGCCGGCTACGAGCAGTACTTC. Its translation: CASSQDRGPAGYEQYF.